This T cell receptor (beta chain) was obtained from a study of cytomegalovirus exposure and HLA in healthy donors. Study results and limitations: TRBV6-2, TRBV6-3 and some other V segments were unresolvable in 87-base-pair reads. An observed cluster of highly shared sequence variants was recorded as a likely sequencing artifact.

Trimming removed 4 bases at V and 0 bases at J, with 12 bases between. Germline V gene data show CDR1 as MRHNA and CDR2 as SNTAGT. The CDR3 runs to 15 residues. In the PCR, 60 Vbeta and 13 Jbeta primers were used. Assay used: immunoSEQ multiplex PCR; TCRdb lists only in-frame clones, some missing. Of around 160,000 clones listed, 68% are singletons. Remarks on this clone: What it binds is unknown.

The TCR comes from a man aged 50 or older in good health and CMV-seronegative. Material: PBMCs. This rearrangement joins TRBV6-4 to TRBJ2-5, with D maybe TRBD2 (6 bases). The CDR3 DNA reads TGTGCCAGCAGTGCCTTTGGCGGGAACCAAGAGACCCAGTACTTC. It translates to CASSAFGGNQETQYF.